A single sample is the source of the 32 T cell receptor beta chains below, sequenced in a study of patients and donors after allogeneic stem cell transplantation. TCRdb passed the RT-PCR reads through MiXCR, listing each CDR3 protein once. Altogether about 40,000 distinct CDR3 sequences are present, 25% to 40% being singletons, with the ten largest covering more than 70%. The sequencing sample was made of blood, either unsorted or a sorted T cell fraction (not recorded which). These receptors came from a human donor who was either an allogeneic HSCT recipient or a stem cell or donor lymphocyte infusion donor (not recorded which). It is not recorded whose cells these are; they may come from a transplant donor.

In its sample, this clonotype was seen a few times. The chain couples TRBV4-3 to TRBJ1-3; D may be TRBD1 (5 bases). Trimming shortened V by 4 bases and J by 0 bases, and 13 bases separated the two germline ends. This CDR3 region has 16 residues. Germline V gives CDR1 LGHNA, CDR2 YSLEER. This chain's CDR3 is CASSLFPGTSGNTIYF. The DNA of the CDR3 is TGCGCCAGCAGCCTATTCCCCGGGACCTCTGGAAACACCATATATTTT.

This clonotype has just one count. The chain has TRBV12-3 or TRBV12-4 and TRBJ2-5, with 13 bases identical to TRBD2. The length of the CDR3 is 17 residues. V was pared by 5 bases and J by 5 bases, with 11 bases of the junction left unmatched. The CDR3 sequence: CASSLNPGLAGWETQYF. CDR3 in DNA: TGTGCCAGCAGTCTTAACCCGGGACTAGCGGGATGGGAGACCCAGTACTTC.

The CDR3 DNA reads as TGCAGCGTGGCCGGGAACAGCAATCAGCCCCAGCATTTT. Translated, it gives CSVAGNSNQPQHF. The chain links TRBV29-1 to TRBJ1-5; D unresolved. V was shortened by 6 bases and J by 1 base, with 10 bases between the two germline ends. The CDR3 contains 13 residues. From germline, CDR1 is SQVTM and CDR2 ANQGSEA.

The chain combines TRBV6-2 or TRBV6-3 with TRBJ1-2; no clear D gene. The germline gives CDR1 MNHEY, CDR2 SVGEGT. Trimming cost V 2 bases and J 3 bases, with 7 bases left between them. The CDR3 loop spans 13 amino acids. The CDR3 here is CASSYRMDYGYTF. CDR3 nucleotide sequence: TGTGCCAGCAGTTACCGGATGGACTATGGCTACACCTTC.

The V and J genes are TRBV29-1 and TRBJ2-3; D call uncertain. CDR3 size: 14 residues. Deletions cut 5 bases from V and 2 bases from J, with 14 bases between. Per the germline V gene, CDR1 is SQVTM and CDR2 is ANQGSEA. CDR3 nucleotide sequence: TGCAGCGTTAAGAGCACAGTGACCACAGATACGCAGTATTTT. Its translation: CSVKSTVTTDTQYF.

This clonotype came up many times. The rearrangement uses TRBV6-4 and TRBJ2-1; possible D gene TRBD1, 6 bases. The CDR3 consists of 13 residues. Germline V gene data show CDR1 as MRHNA and CDR2 as SNTAGT. V lost 8 bases, J lost 6 bases, and 14 bases lay in between. The CDR3 DNA reads as TGTGCCAGCGTCTGTAAGGGGGTCAATGAGCAGTTCTTC. Amino acid sequence: CASVCKGVNEQFF.

This rearrangement joins TRBV12-3 or TRBV12-4 to TRBJ2-3, with a weak D call TRBD1 (5 bases). The length of the CDR3 is 15 residues. Between the trimmed V and J ends, which lost 0 bases and 2 bases, there was a span of 9 bases. CDR3 nucleotide sequence: TGTGCCAGCAGTTTAGCCCAGGGATACACAGATACGCAGTATTTT. Translated: CASSLAQGYTDTQYF.

The chain carries TRBV29-1 and TRBJ2-5, with 10 bases matching TRBD1. Trimming at V came to 2 bases and at J to 3 bases, leaving 6 bases not matched to a gene. Germline V gene data show CDR1 as SQVTM and CDR2 as ANQGSEA. This CDR3 region has 15 residues. CDR3 in DNA: TGCAGCGTTGAAAAGGGGACAGGGGATAAAGAGACCCAGTACTTC. It specifies CSVEKGTGDKETQYF. Full variable domain (remainder filled in from reference TRBV29-1 and TRBJ2-5): SAVISQKPSRDICQRGTSLTIQCQVDSQVTMMFWYRQQPGQSLTLIATANQGSEATYESGFVIDKFPISRPNLTFSTLTVSNMSPEDSSIYLCSVEKGTGDKETQYFGPGTRLLVL.

There are a few counts of this clonotype. This chain connects TRBV11-3 to TRBJ2-1; 13 bases are a match to TRBD2. The CDR3 consists of 17 residues. In germline, CDR1 is SGHNT, CDR2 YENEEA. V shed 0 bases and J 6 bases; nucleotides not matched to a gene: 5. The DNA for the CDR3 is TGTGCCAGCAGCTTAGATTTCGGGACTAGCGGGACCAATGAGCAGTTCTTC. Translated, it gives CASSLDFGTSGTNEQFF.

The gene calls are TRBV12-3 or TRBV12-4 and TRBJ1-1; no definite D call. Deletions cut 7 bases from V and 2 bases from J, with 14 bases between. CDR3 length: 14 residues. The CDR3 loop is CASTLGSINTEAFF. The CDR3 DNA follows: TGTGCCAGCACCCTGGGGTCAATTAACACTGAAGCTTTCTTT.

The V call is TRBV20-1, the J call TRBJ1-5; the D is unclear. CDR3 length: 14 amino acids. The V end was cut by 0 bases, the J end by 3 bases, with 9 bases between. CDR1 and CDR2 (germline): DFQATT, SNEGSKA (reference sequence). The chain's CDR3 is CSARDSGNNQPQHF. The CDR3 nucleotides read TGCAGTGCTAGAGATTCGGGGAACAATCAGCCCCAGCATTTT.

This chain connects TRBV28 to TRBJ2-7; 10 bases are a match to TRBD1. The CDR3 runs to 15 residues. Germline CDR1 is MDHEN and CDR2 is SYDVKM. Trimming removed 6 bases from V and 2 bases from J; junction bases left unmatched: 7. The CDR3 nucleotides read TGTGCCAGCAGGGACCGGGACAGGGGAACCTACGAGCAGTACTTC. The encoded protein is CASRDRDRGTYEQYF.

The V gene is TRBV28, the J gene TRBJ2-5; 11 bases map to TRBD2. Germline V lookup: CDR1 MDHEN, CDR2 SYDVKM. CDR3 length: 15 residues. Trimming removed 5 bases from V and 4 bases from J; junction bases left unmatched: 6. The CDR3 DNA reads as TGTGCCAGCAGTCGACTAGCGGGGTCCTTAGAGACCCAGTACTTC. Protein sequence: CASSRLAGSLETQYF.

In its sample, this clonotype was seen a few times. This chain uses TRBV5-1 with TRBJ1-2, with 7 nucleotides matching TRBD1. Germline lookup yields CDR1 SGHRS and CDR2 YFSETQ. The CDR3 consists of 16 residues. V lost 1 base and J lost 3; bases outside the gene matches: 9. CDR3 bases: TGCGCCAGCAGCTTGAAGGGGGCGCCGGTAGACTATGGCTACACCTTC. Protein sequence: CASSLKGAPVDYGYTF. The whole variable domain, filled in from reference TRBV5-1 and TRBJ1-2, reads KAGVTQTPRYLIKTRGQQVTLSCSPISGHRSVSWYQQTPGQGLQFLFEYFSETQRNKGNFPGRFSGRQFSNSRSEMNVSTLELGDSALYLCASSLKGAPVDYGYTFGSGTRLTVV.

The rearrangement links TRBV12-3 or TRBV12-4 to TRBJ2-7; D is unclear. Trimming shortened V by 6 bases and J by 6 bases, and 18 bases separated the two germline ends. The CDR3 extends over 14 amino acids. The CDR3 bases are TGTGCCAGCAGACCCGGGCCTTGGGTTCCCGAGCAGTACTTC. Residues: CASRPGPWVPEQYF.

The rearrangement joins TRBV18 to TRBJ2-7; 8 bases align to TRBD1. The germline CDR1 and CDR2 sequences are KGHSH and LQKENI. The CDR3 contains 14 residues. V trimming: 0 bases; J trimming: 6 bases; junction bases outside the gene matches: 4. In DNA form, the CDR3 reads TGTGCCAGCTCACCACCGGGCAGGGGGCCCGAGCAGTACTTC. This gives the protein CASSPPGRGPEQYF.

This clonotype was counted between two and nine times. The genes are TRBV28 and TRBJ2-7; D ambiguous. Germline CDR1 MDHEN, CDR2 SYDVKM. The V end was cut by 5 bases, the J end by 3 bases, with 17 bases between. The CDR3 is 15 amino acids. This CDR3 reads CASSARTHGSYEQYF. CDR3 sequence (DNA): TGTGCCAGCAGTGCCCGGACCCACGGCAGCTACGAGCAGTACTTC. The full variable domain, in which reference TRBV28 and TRBJ2-7 provide the parts outside the CDR3, is DVKVTQSSRYLVKRTGEKVFLECVQDMDHENMFWYRQDPGLGLRLIYFSYDVKMKEKGDIPEGYSVSREKKERFSLILESASTNQTSMYLCASSARTHGSYEQYFGPGTRLTVT.

The J gene is TRBJ1-6, the V gene TRBV28; 8 nucleotides align to TRBD1. Losses at the gene ends were 7 bases for V and 7 bases for J; bases not matched to a gene: 6. Germline V gene data show CDR1 as MDHEN and CDR2 as SYDVKM. This CDR3 is built from 14 residues. The CDR3 nucleotides read TGTGCCAGCACGGGTCGACAGGGGAATTCACCCCTCCACTTT. Encoded protein: CASTGRQGNSPLHF.

CDR3 bases: TGTGCCAGCAGTTTAGGTGCGGGAAAAAGGTACAATGAGCAGTTCTTC. Translating it yields CASSLGAGKRYNEQFF. This sequence joins TRBV28 and TRBJ2-1, with D maybe TRBD2 (6 bases). Germline CDR1 MDHEN, CDR2 SYDVKM. V was shortened by 2 bases and J by 4 bases, with 15 bases between the two germline ends. There are 16 residues in the CDR3.

This clonotype was picked up a small number of times. V and J are TRBV7-9 and TRBJ1-1, with D perhaps matching TRBD1 (5 bases). The CDR3 length is 15 residues. V gave up 1 base and J gave up 1 base, with 10 bases separating them. Germline V gene sequence: CDR1 SEHNR, CDR2 FQNEAQ (reference sequence). Here the CDR3 reads CASSLGGHQNTEAFF. The CDR3 DNA follows: TGTGCCAGCAGCTTAGGAGGACATCAGAACACTGAAGCTTTCTTT.

The rearrangement joins TRBV6-5 to TRBJ2-7; D gene uncertain. Germline V lookup: CDR1 MNHEY, CDR2 SVGAGI. The V end was cut by 2 bases, the J end by 3 bases, with 8 bases between. CDR3 size: 13 residues. The CDR3 DNA is TGTGCCAGCAGTTACCTGCAAAACTACGAGCAGTACTTC. Its protein is CASSYLQNYEQYF.

This clonotype was recorded many times. The chain carries TRBV12-3 or TRBV12-4 and TRBJ1-2; D remains ambiguous. CDR3 size: 12 residues. Between the trimmed V and J ends, which lost 5 bases and 5 bases, there was a span of 9 bases. The CDR3 coding sequence is TGTGCCAGCAGTCTGACCCCTTATGGCTACACCTTC. Its protein product is CASSLTPYGYTF.

The CDR3 DNA sequence: TGTGCCAGCAGCCAATCACCTCTGGAGCAGTACTTC. The encoded protein is CASSQSPLEQYF. This sequence joins TRBV3-1 and TRBJ2-7; no definite D call. This CDR3 comprises 12 residues. V lost 2 bases to trimming and J lost 7 bases, with 9 bases between them. Germline values: CDR1 LGHDT, CDR2 YNNKEL (reference sequence).

The J gene is TRBJ1-4, the V gene TRBV5-1; D gene ambiguous. V lost 4 bases, J lost 5 bases, and 12 bases lay in between. This CDR3 is 14 amino acids long. Per the germline V gene, CDR1 is SGHRS and CDR2 is YFSETQ. In nucleotides, the CDR3 is TGCGCCAGCAGCGCCGGGCCTTGGAATGAAAAACTGTTTTTT. It translates to CASSAGPWNEKLFF.

The table lists this clonotype with a few counts. This rearrangement joins TRBV20-1 to TRBJ1-2, with D possibly matching TRBD1 (6 bases). CDR3 length equals 13 residues. V was trimmed by 6 bases and J by 4 bases, leaving 15 bases between them. CDR1 is DFQATT, CDR2 SNEGSKA, per germline (reference sequence). This CDR3 reads CSAPPGGAYGYTF. The CDR3 region has the DNA TGCAGTGCCCCCCCTGGGGGCGCCTATGGCTACACCTTC.

This clonotype was observed a handful of times. The gene calls are TRBV6-2 or TRBV6-3 and TRBJ1-4; D possibly corresponds to TRBD1 (5 bases). The ends were cut back, 5 bases at V and 3 bases at J, with 7 bases in the middle. CDR1 is MNHEY, CDR2 SVGEGT, per germline. The CDR3 covers 13 residues. The CDR3, as DNA: TGTGCCAGCAGTGGGACGGCTAATGAAAAACTGTTTTTT. Its protein is CASSGTANEKLFF.

This sequence joins TRBV9 and TRBJ1-6; possible D gene TRBD1, 6 bases. The CDR3 contains 14 residues. Germline V gives CDR1 SGDLS, CDR2 YYNGEE. With 2 bases removed from V and 7 bases from J, the gap between germline ends came to 10 bases. CDR3 residues: CASSVEGVNSPLHF. The CDR3 region has the DNA TGTGCCAGCAGCGTCGAGGGGGTAAATTCACCCCTCCACTTT.

The rearrangement joins TRBV6-5 to TRBJ2-1, with D unresolved. Trimming cost V 0 bases and J 2 bases, with 8 bases left between them. Germline V lookup: CDR1 MNHEY, CDR2 SVGAGI. This CDR3 contains 15 residues. The CDR3 here is CASSYSKLTYNEQFF. CDR3 coding DNA: TGTGCCAGCAGTTACTCGAAGCTTACCTACAATGAGCAGTTCTTC.

This clonotype ranks as medium-sized. This chain uses TRBV12-3 or TRBV12-4 with TRBJ2-1; no reliable D call. There are 13 residues in the CDR3. The germline V and J ends were trimmed by 6 bases and 3 bases, with 9 bases remaining between them. CDR3 DNA: TGTGCCAGCAGCGAGTCTCTCTACAATGAGCAGTTCTTC. It is translated as CASSESLYNEQFF.

In regard to this clonotype: The junction does not match germline at one end; this may be a read error. The chain uses TRBV6-2 or TRBV6-3 and TRBJ1-2; maybe TRBD1 (5 bases). The CDR3 extends over 12 amino acids. CDR1 and CDR2 from the germline V gene are MNHEY and SVGEGT. The CDR3: CASSYGDPPHRF. In DNA, the CDR3 is TGTGCCAGCAGTTACGGGGACCCACCGCACCGCTTC.

The V call is TRBV28, the J call TRBJ2-7; no firm D call. This CDR3 has 16 residues. Trimming removed 6 bases from V and 0 bases from J, with 18 bases in between. Looked up from germline, CDR1 is MDHEN and CDR2 is SYDVKM. CDR3 sequence reads: CASRTHPRQSSYEQYF. The CDR3 DNA reads TGTGCCAGCAGAACCCACCCCCGTCAGTCCTCCTACGAGCAGTACTTC. The full variable domain, its missing parts supplied by reference TRBV28 and TRBJ2-7, is DVKVTQSSRYLVKRTGEKVFLECVQDMDHENMFWYRQDPGLGLRLIYFSYDVKMKEKGDIPEGYSVSREKKERFSLILESASTNQTSMYLCASRTHPRQSSYEQYFGPGTRLTVT.

The CDR3 DNA is TGTGCCAGCAGCTTCCTGGGACAGGGTGGCGAGACCCAGTACTTC. As protein: CASSFLGQGGETQYF. V and J are TRBV7-9 and TRBJ2-5, with 9 positions matching TRBD1. The V segment lost 3 bases and the J segment 5 bases; nucleotides outside the gene matches: 7. Germline lookup yields CDR1 SEHNR and CDR2 FQNEAQ (reference sequence). The CDR3 loop spans 15 amino acids.